The 25 T cell receptor beta chains in this list originate from one sample, sequenced in a study of shared clonotypes between healthy human individuals (dated by TCRdb to 2018 to 2021). Library generation was performed with the immunoSEQ multiplex PCR assay. TCRdb provides this immuneACCESS table in a form limited to in-frame rearrangements. Some clones are lacking; in checked studies, under half of them reflect an unresolved V gene, and why the rest are absent is not known. Within this sample are some 2,400,000 clones, with roughly 95% of them counted one time only. The biggest ten clones account for roughly 0.13% of the sample. The sample consisted of naive CD4+ T cells sorted from blood. The sample's cell subset or site label, in plain terms: CD45RA+ positively selected. The origin of the receptors is a man aged 18 to 29 in good health.

The chain combines TRBV6-6 with TRBJ1-2; 7 bases line up with TRBD1. Looked up from germline, CDR1 is MNHNY and CDR2 is SVGAGI (reference sequence). The V gene end was trimmed by 6 bases and the J gene end by 2 bases; junction bases not matched to a gene: 3. The CDR3 contains 13 residues. The CDR3 sequence: CASSWGQNYGYTF. DNA for the CDR3: TGTGCCAGCAGCTGGGGACAGAACTATGGCTACACCTTC.

The chain has TRBV5-1 and TRBJ1-3, with D unresolved. In germline, CDR1 is SGHRS, CDR2 YFSETQ. This CDR3 region has 15 residues. The V end lost 2 bases, the J end lost 4 bases, and 13 bases lay between the germline ends. CDR3 sequence reads: CASSLGGLGGNTIYF. The CDR3 DNA is TGCGCCAGCAGCTTAGGAGGGCTAGGAGGAAACACCATATATTTT.

This clone was seen a handful of times. Other DNA sequences in this sample translate to the same CDR3. The chain employs TRBV30 and TRBJ1-1, with no clear D. The germline V and J ends were trimmed by 0 bases and 1 base, with 6 bases remaining between them. Germline V gene lookup returns CDR1 GTSNPN and CDR2 SVGIG (reference sequence). The length of the CDR3 is 13 residues. The CDR3 is CAWSVWENTEAFF. Written as DNA, the CDR3 is TGTGCCTGGAGTGTCTGGGAGAACACTGAAGCTTTCTTT.

The chain couples TRBV18 to TRBJ1-6; TRBD1 is a possible D gene (5 bases). The CDR3 extends over 15 amino acids. CDR1 and CDR2 (germline): KGHSH, LQKENI. The V end lost 3 bases, the J end lost 10 bases, and 16 bases lay between the germline ends. CDR3 sequence reads: CASSPGTGSISPLHF. Here the CDR3 DNA reads TGTGCCAGCTCACCGGGGACTGGGTCGATCTCACCCCTCCACTTT.

The CDR3 protein is CASSGVPGNEQFF. The DNA for the CDR3 is TGTGCCAGCTCGGGGGTCCCCGGCAATGAGCAGTTCTTC. The rearrangement uses TRBV6-5 and TRBJ2-1, with D possibly matching TRBD2 (6 bases). The germline gives CDR1 MNHEY, CDR2 SVGAGI. This CDR3 is 13 amino acids long. V lost 8 bases to trimming and J lost 6 bases, with 14 bases between them.

The rearrangement uses TRBV12-1 and TRBJ2-1; the table's D call of TRBD1 was not tested on the DNA. TRBV12-1 represents a pseudogene. The CDR3 runs 22 residues. This chain's CDR3 is CASSFKVGRGQGTVGSYNEQFF. In DNA, the CDR3 is TGTGCCAGCAGCTTTAAGGTCGGGCGGGGACAGGGGACGGTGGGTTCCTACAATGAGCAGTTCTTC.

This sequence joins TRBV28 and TRBJ1-5; 9 nucleotides line up with TRBD1. The V and J ends lost 4 bases and 3 bases, in that order; junction bases with no gene match: 4. The CDR3 loop spans 15 amino acids. From germline, CDR1 is MDHEN and CDR2 SYDVKM. CDR3: CASSSGTGSNQPQHF. In nucleotides, the CDR3 is TGTGCCAGCAGTTCTGGGACAGGGTCCAATCAGCCCCAGCATTTT.

The V and J genes are TRBV5-1 and TRBJ2-3, with D possibly matching TRBD1 (7 bases). Per the germline V gene, CDR1 is SGHRS and CDR2 is YFSETQ. The V and J ends lost 4 bases and 4 bases respectively, with 19 bases between them. This CDR3 has 16 residues. The CDR3 is CASSPGGLARADTQYF. The CDR3 DNA sequence: TGCGCCAGCAGCCCAGGGGGTCTAGCGAGAGCAGATACGCAGTATTTT.

The chain has TRBV6-1 and TRBJ2-1; TRBD1 is a possible D gene (5 bases). Trimming stripped 7 bases from V and 7 bases from J, with 11 bases between. This CDR3 spans 12 amino acids. Germline lookup yields CDR1 MNHNS and CDR2 SASEGT. CDR3 bases: TGTGCCAGCACGGTCAGGGTGAATGAGCAGTTCTTC. Translating it yields CASTVRVNEQFF.

V gene TRBV7-2 combines with J gene TRBJ2-1, with D hard to call. The CDR3 has 15 amino acids. Germline V gene data show CDR1 as SGHTA and CDR2 as FQGNSA. Trimming pared 1 base from V and 5 bases from J, leaving 12 bases between. DNA for the CDR3: TGTGCCAGCAGCTTAGAAGGCGCGAACCACAATGAGCAGTTCTTC. Its translation: CASSLEGANHNEQFF.

This clone was counted between two and nine times. This chain joins TRBV6-4 and TRBJ1-6; D remains ambiguous. This CDR3 region has 11 residues. Germline-derived CDR1 and CDR2 are MRHNA and SNTAGT. Trimming pared 3 bases from V and 10 bases from J, leaving 4 bases between. The CDR3 DNA follows: TGTGCCAGCAGTGAGGGATCACCCCTCCACTTT. This translates into CASSEGSPLHF.

V gene TRBV7-9 combines with J gene TRBJ1-6; D remains ambiguous. CDR1 is SEHNR and CDR2 is FQNEAQ in the germline V gene (reference sequence). V gave up 1 base and J gave up 0 bases, with 7 bases separating them. The CDR3 has 16 amino acids. CDR3 DNA: TGTGCCAGCAGCTTAGTGCCGAGCTCCTATAATTCACCCCTCCACTTT. This sequence encodes CASSLVPSSYNSPLHF.

This sequence joins TRBV7-2 and TRBJ2-7; 7 positions agree with TRBD2. J lost 4 bases, V lost 5 bases, and 5 bases had no gene match. CDR3 length: 13 residues. CDR1 SGHTA and CDR2 FQGNSA come from the germline V gene. CDR3 loop: CASSPGRGYEQYF. CDR3 coding DNA: TGTGCCAGCAGCCCAGGGAGGGGTTACGAGCAGTACTTC.

The chain combines TRBV28 with TRBJ2-7, with D hard to call. V was trimmed by 3 bases and J by 3 bases, leaving 6 bases between them. Per the germline V gene, CDR1 is MDHEN and CDR2 is SYDVKM. The CDR3 length is 12 residues. The CDR3 bases are TGTGCCAGCAGTTTCAGCCTCTACGAGCAGTACTTC. It codes for CASSFSLYEQYF.

The chain recombines TRBV5-1 with TRBJ2-1; unclear D gene. Per germline, CDR1 SGHRS and CDR2 YFSETQ. This CDR3 region has 15 residues. The V and J ends lost 7 bases and 2 bases respectively, with 16 bases between them. CDR3 sequence reads: CASCSLAGPYNEQFF. Here the CDR3 DNA reads TGCGCCAGCTGCTCCCTGGCAGGACCCTACAATGAGCAGTTCTTC.

The chain recombines TRBV9 with TRBJ2-1; 7 nucleotides match TRBD1. V gave up 0 bases and J gave up 8 bases; unmatched junction bases: 17. Germline-derived CDR1 and CDR2 are SGDLS and YYNGEE. This CDR3 region has 18 residues. The CDR3 sequence is CASSVGLRGGDSKDEQFF. Here the CDR3 DNA reads TGTGCCAGCAGCGTAGGATTAAGGGGTGGGGACAGCAAGGATGAGCAGTTCTTC.

Details on this clone: The sample carries other DNA sequences with the same CDR3. The chain links TRBV10-3 to TRBJ2-5; D assignment may be TRBD1 or TRBD2 (6 bases each). Trimming took 0 bases from V and 5 from J, leaving 7 bases between them. This CDR3 spans 13 amino acids. Per the germline V gene, CDR1 is ENHRY and CDR2 is SYGVKD. The CDR3 sequence is CAISESGGETQYF. In DNA, the CDR3 is TGTGCCATCAGTGAGTCGGGGGGCGAGACCCAGTACTTC.

This chain joins TRBV20-1 and TRBJ1-1, with TRBD1 matching over 7 bases. There are 11 residues in the CDR3. V shed 7 bases and J 6 bases; nucleotides not matched to a gene: 5. Germline-derived CDR1 and CDR2 are DFQATT and SNEGSKA (reference sequence). CDR3 sequence: CSGTGFAEAFF. The CDR3 nucleotides are TGCAGTGGGACAGGCTTTGCTGAAGCTTTCTTT.

V and J are TRBV10-2 and TRBJ1-5, with D possibly matching TRBD1 (6 bases). CDR1 is WSHSY, CDR2 SAAADI, per germline. There are 14 residues in the CDR3. Trimming took 7 bases from V and 2 from J, leaving 12 bases between them. The CDR3 loop reads CASKPQGGNQPQHF. The CDR3, as DNA: TGCGCCAGCAAGCCACAGGGCGGCAATCAGCCCCAGCATTTT.

This rearrangement joins TRBV5-1 to TRBJ2-7; 9 positions match TRBD1. Trimming took 4 bases from V and 2 from J; bases not matched to a gene: 16. Germline V CDR1 and CDR2: SGHRS, YFSETQ. The CDR3 has 18 residues. Written as DNA, the CDR3 is TGCGCCAGCAGCCGACTCCCGGGACAGGGTCTCTCTCCCTACGAGCAGTACTTC. It specifies CASSRLPGQGLSPYEQYF. Combining the CDR3 with reference TRBV5-1 and TRBJ2-7 gives the whole variable domain KAGVTQTPRYLIKTRGQQVTLSCSPISGHRSVSWYQQTPGQGLQFLFEYFSETQRNKGNFPGRFSGRQFSNSRSEMNVSTLELGDSALYLCASSRLPGQGLSPYEQYFGPGTRLTVT.

The rearrangement uses TRBV6-1 and TRBJ1-5; weak D call: TRBD1 (5 bases). V was shortened by 5 bases and J by 3 bases, with 11 bases between the two germline ends. This CDR3 is built from 14 residues. Germline lookup yields CDR1 MNHNS and CDR2 SASEGT. The CDR3 coding sequence is TGTGCCAGCAGTACCCAGGGATACAATCAGCCCCAGCATTTT. It yields the protein CASSTQGYNQPQHF.

Concerning this clone itself: The sample carries other DNA sequences with the same CDR3. The chain is built from TRBV11-2 and TRBJ1-3, with TRBD1 as a possible D gene (6 bases). The CDR3 covers 13 residues. CDR1 is SGHAT, CDR2 FQNNGV, per germline. V lost 5 bases and J 4 bases, leaving 9 bases between the germline ends. The CDR3, as DNA: TGTGCCAGCAGCCTCGGACAGGGAAACACCATATATTTT. Protein product: CASSLGQGNTIYF.

The V gene is TRBV6-5, the J gene TRBJ1-6; D is ambiguous. The V end lost 10 bases, the J end lost 7 bases, and 17 bases lay between the germline ends. Germline lookup yields CDR1 MNHEY and CDR2 SVGAGI. The CDR3 loop spans 14 amino acids. CDR3 DNA sequence: TGTGCCACCCAAGGAGGGCTTTGGAATTCACCCCTCCACTTT. This translates into CATQGGLWNSPLHF.

The chain employs TRBV7-9 and TRBJ2-7, with TRBD2 matching over 7 bases. Germline-derived CDR1 and CDR2 are SEHNR and FQNEAQ (reference sequence). CDR3 length: 14 residues. Trimming removed 0 bases from V and 6 bases from J; junction bases left unmatched: 5. The DNA of the CDR3 is TGTGCCAGCAGCTTAGCGGGAGGGTTTAGCGAGCAGTACTTC. Translation gives CASSLAGGFSEQYF.

A word on this clone: This specimen includes other DNA sequences encoding the same CDR3. V gene TRBV19 combines with J gene TRBJ1-5; D is perhaps TRBD1 (5 bases). Trimming removed 3 bases at V and 7 bases at J, with 10 bases between. This CDR3 comprises 13 residues. The germline CDR1 and CDR2 sequences are LNHDA and SQIVND (reference sequence). The CDR3 nucleotides are TGTGCCAGTAGTATCCCAGGGTCCCAGCCCCAGCATTTT. It yields the protein CASSIPGSQPQHF.